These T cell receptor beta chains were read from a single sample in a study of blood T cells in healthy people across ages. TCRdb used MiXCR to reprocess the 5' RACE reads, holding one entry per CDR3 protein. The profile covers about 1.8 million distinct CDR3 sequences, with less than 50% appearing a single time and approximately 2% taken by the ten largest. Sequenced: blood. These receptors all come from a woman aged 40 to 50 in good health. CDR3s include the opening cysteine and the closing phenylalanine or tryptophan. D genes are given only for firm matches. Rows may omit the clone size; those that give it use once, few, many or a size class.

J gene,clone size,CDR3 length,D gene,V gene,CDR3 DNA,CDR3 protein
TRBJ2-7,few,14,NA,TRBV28,TGTGCCAGCAGCCAACCCGGGGCCCACTACGAGCAGTACTTC,CASSQPGAHYEQYF
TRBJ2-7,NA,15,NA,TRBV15,TGTGCCACCAGCAGCCGACTAGTTGCAAGGTACGAGCAGTACTTC,CATSSRLVARYEQYF
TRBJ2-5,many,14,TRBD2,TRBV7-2,TGCGCCAGCAGCTTACGACTAGCGGGAGAGACCCAGTACTTC,CASSLRLAGETQYF
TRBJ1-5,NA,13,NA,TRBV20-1,TGCAGTGCGTATCACAGGGAAGGCCAGCCCCAGCATTTT,CSAYHREGQPQHF
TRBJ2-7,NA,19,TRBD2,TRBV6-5,TGTGCCAGCAGTTACAAAAGGCTTCGGACTAGCGGCCAACCCGACGAGCAGTACTTC,CASSYKRLRTSGQPDEQYF
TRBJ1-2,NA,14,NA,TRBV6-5,TGTGCCAGCAGCCTCGCCAAGGGGGGCCATGGCTACACCTTC,CASSLAKGGHGYTF
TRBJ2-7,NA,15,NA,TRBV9,TGTGCCGGCAGCGTAGAACTTGCGGTTCGGAACGAGCAGTACTTC,CAGSVELAVRNEQYF
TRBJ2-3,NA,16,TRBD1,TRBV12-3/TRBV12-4,TGTGCCAGCAGTCCTGGACAGGGACAGCCCACAGATACGCAGTATTTT,CASSPGQGQPTDTQYF
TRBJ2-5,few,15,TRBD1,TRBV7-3,TGTGCCAGCAGCCCTATTGGACAGGATGGAGAGACCCAGTACTTC,CASSPIGQDGETQYF
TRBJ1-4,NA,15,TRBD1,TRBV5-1,TGCGCCAGCAGCACCTACAGGGGATCTAATGAAAAACTGTTTTTT,CASSTYRGSNEKLFF
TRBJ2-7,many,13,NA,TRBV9,TGTGCCAGCAGCGTTAGTTTATTAGACCCCCCGTACTTC,CASSVSLLDPPYF
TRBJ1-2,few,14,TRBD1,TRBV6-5,TGTGCCAGCAGTTACATGGACAGGGTGTATGGCTACACCTTC,CASSYMDRVYGYTF
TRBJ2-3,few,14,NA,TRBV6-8,TGTGCCAGCAGTTGGACCCACACTGCAGATACGCAGTATTTT,CASSWTHTADTQYF
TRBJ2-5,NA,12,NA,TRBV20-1,TGCAGTGCTAGTCGGGAATCGGAGACCCAGTACTTC,CSASRESETQYF
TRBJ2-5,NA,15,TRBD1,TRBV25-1,TGTGCCAGCACACACTTGGGGACAGGGTACGAGACCCAGTACTTC,CASTHLGTGYETQYF
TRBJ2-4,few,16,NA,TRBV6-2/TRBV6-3,TGTGCCAGCGGAGCTACTGAGGGCCTAGGTCGTGACATTCAGTACTTC,CASGATEGLGRDIQYF
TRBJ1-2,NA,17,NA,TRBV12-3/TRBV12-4,TGTGCCAGCAGTTTAGAGCGCGGGGGCTTTTCAGGCTATGGCTACACCTTC,CASSLERGGFSGYGYTF
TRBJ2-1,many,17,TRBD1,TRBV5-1,TGCGCCAGCAGCTTGAGTCTTGGACAGGCCCCAGACAATGAGCAGTTCTTC,CASSLSLGQAPDNEQFF
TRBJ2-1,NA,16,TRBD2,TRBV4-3,TGCGCCAGCAGCCAAGATGGGAGCGGGGTACAGAATGAGCAGTTCTTC,CASSQDGSGVQNEQFF
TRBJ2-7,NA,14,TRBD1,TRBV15,TGTGCCACCAGCAGGGGACAGGGGCCCTACGAGCAGTACTTC,CATSRGQGPYEQYF
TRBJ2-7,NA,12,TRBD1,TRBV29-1,TGCAGCGCCGGACAGGTAACCTACGAGCAGTACTTC,CSAGQVTYEQYF
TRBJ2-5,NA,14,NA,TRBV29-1,TGCAGCGTTGTTGGGGGCTCGGGAAGGGAGACCCAGTACTTC,CSVVGGSGRETQYF
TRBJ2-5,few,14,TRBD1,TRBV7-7,TGTGCTAGCAGCCGACAGGGTAACCAAGAGACCCAGTACTTC,CASSRQGNQETQYF
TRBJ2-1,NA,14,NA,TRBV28,TGTGCCAGCAGTTTAAGTTACGGCGGGCGGGGGCAGTTCTTC,CASSLSYGGRGQFF
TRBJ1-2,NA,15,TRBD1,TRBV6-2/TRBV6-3,TGTGCCAGCAGTTACAGCGGACAGGTCGGCTATGGCTACACCTTC,CASSYSGQVGYGYTF
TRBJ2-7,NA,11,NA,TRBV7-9,TGTGCCAGCAGCTTCAAGGGGGAGCAGTACTTC,CASSFKGEQYF
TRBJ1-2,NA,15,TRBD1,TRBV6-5,TGTGCCAGCAGACTAACCGGGACAGGGGGTCGGGGCTACACCTTC,CASRLTGTGGRGYTF
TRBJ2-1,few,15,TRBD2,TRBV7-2,TGTGCCAGCAGCTTAGTAGCGGGGGTGGACAATGAGCAGTTCTTC,CASSLVAGVDNEQFF
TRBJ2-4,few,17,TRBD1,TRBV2,TGTGCCAGCAGTGAAGCTCTTAATGGCAGGGGGCCTAGCATTCAGTACTTC,CASSEALNGRGPSIQYF
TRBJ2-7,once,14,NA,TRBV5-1,TGCGCCAGCAGCTCCAACTCGGGCCCCTACGAGCAGTACTTC,CASSSNSGPYEQYF
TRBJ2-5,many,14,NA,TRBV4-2,TGTGCCAGCAGCCAGGGTGATAGGGAAGAGACCCAGTACTTC,CASSQGDREETQYF
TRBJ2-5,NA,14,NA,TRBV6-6,TGTGCCAGCAGTCCGCGACAGTACCAAGAGACCCAGTACTTC,CASSPRQYQETQYF
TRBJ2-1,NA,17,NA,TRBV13,TGTGCCAGCAGCTTACGGGGCGGGCCTCAGAGATGGGATGAGCAGTTCTTC,CASSLRGGPQRWDEQFF
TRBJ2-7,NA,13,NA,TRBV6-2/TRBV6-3,TGTGCCAGCAGCTTGCACTCGGCCTACGAGCAGTACTTC,CASSLHSAYEQYF
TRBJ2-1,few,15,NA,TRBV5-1,TGCGCCAGCAGCTTGGGCGACATCTCCTACAATGAGCAGTTCTTC,CASSLGDISYNEQFF
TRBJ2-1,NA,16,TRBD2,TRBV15,TGTGCCACCAGCAGAGATAGCGGGGGTTTCTACAATGAGCAGTTCTTC,CATSRDSGGFYNEQFF
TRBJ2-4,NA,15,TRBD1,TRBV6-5,TGTGCCAGCAGTAGGGACAGGGGGTTCTACAATGAGCAGTACTTC,CASSRDRGFYNEQYF
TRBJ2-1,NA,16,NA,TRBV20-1,TGCAGTGCTCCCGAAAGACAGGGAGCGGGATTGAATGAGCAGTTCTTC,CSAPERQGAGLNEQFF
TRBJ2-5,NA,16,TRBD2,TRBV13,TGTGCCAGCAGCAGAAGGGCTAGCGGGGTGGAAGAGACCCAGTACTTC,CASSRRASGVEETQYF
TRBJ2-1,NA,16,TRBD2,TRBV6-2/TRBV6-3,TGTGCCAGCAGTTATTCTTCGGCGAGCGGGGGCTTTGAGCAGTTCTTC,CASSYSSASGGFEQFF
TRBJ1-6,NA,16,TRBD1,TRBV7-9,TGTGCCAGCAGCTCGGACAGGGGGCTCTATAATTCACCCCTCCACTTT,CASSSDRGLYNSPLHF
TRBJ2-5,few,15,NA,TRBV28,TGTGCCAGCAGTTTATCCGGGACCCCTCGGGAGACCCAGTACTTC,CASSLSGTPRETQYF
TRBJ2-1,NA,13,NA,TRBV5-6,TGTGCTACCCTAAGGGCTAGCGCTCGGGAGCAGTTCTTC,CATLRASAREQFF
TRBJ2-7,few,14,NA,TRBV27,TGTGCCAGCAGTTTGATCCAGGGAGTATCCGAGCAGTACTTC,CASSLIQGVSEQYF
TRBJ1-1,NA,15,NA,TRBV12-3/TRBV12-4,TGTGCCAGCAATACCTGGGGAGGGATGAACACTGAAGCTTTCTTT,CASNTWGGMNTEAFF
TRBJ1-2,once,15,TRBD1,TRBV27,TGTGCCAGCAGGCAGGGGGACAGGCCTTTCTATGGCTACACCTTC,CASRQGDRPFYGYTF
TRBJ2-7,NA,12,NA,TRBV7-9,TGCGCCAGCAGCTCCGCCCTGAGCGAGCAGTACTTC,CASSSALSEQYF
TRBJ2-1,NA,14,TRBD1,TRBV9,TGTGCCAGCAGCAATACCCCAGGGGGCTGGGAGCAGTTCTTC,CASSNTPGGWEQFF
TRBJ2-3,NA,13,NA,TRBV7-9,TGTGCCAGCAGCCGACCCGGTCCAGATACGCAGTATTTT,CASSRPGPDTQYF
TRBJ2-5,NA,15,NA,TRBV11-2,TGTGCCAGCAGCTTAGACGACATACTAGGAGGGACCCAGTACTTC,CASSLDDILGGTQYF
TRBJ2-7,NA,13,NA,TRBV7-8,TGTGCCAGCAGCTTCCCAGCCTCCTACGAGCGGTACTTC,CASSFPASYERYF
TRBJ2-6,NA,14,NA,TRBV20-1,TGCAGTGCTACCAGGCAGTCTGGGGCCAACGTCCTGACTTTC,CSATRQSGANVLTF
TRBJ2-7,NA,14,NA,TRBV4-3,TGCGCCAGCAGCCAAGAGGAGAGGGGTTACGAGCAGTACTTC,CASSQEERGYEQYF
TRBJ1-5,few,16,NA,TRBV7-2,TGTGCCAGCAGCTTAGCGCCCGGGGGCCGGGATCAGCCCCAGCATTTT,CASSLAPGGRDQPQHF